These T cell receptor beta chains were read from a single sample in a study of shared clonotypes between healthy human individuals. The assay was immunoSEQ multiplex PCR, and TCRdb's table has in-frame clones only and misses some. This table has hundreds of thousands of clones, around 96% appearing once. The specimen was naive CD8+ T cells sorted from blood. Receptor source: a woman in her 30s in good health. Each CDR3 is given without its conserved first and last residue.

>TRBJ1-5|TRBV1
TSSQGQDANQPQH
>TRBJ2-2|TRBV13
ASSLGQDTGELF
>TRBJ1-2|TRBV14
ASSQDVNYGYT
>TRBJ1-4|TRBV27
ASSLMGGGANEKLF
>TRBJ1-1|TRBV6-4
ASSEGAGEAF
>TRBJ1-3|TRBV11-2
ASSLVEGAGNTIY
>TRBJ2-3|TRBV7-9
ASSLAAGGKTPTQY
>TRBJ2-3|TRBV28
ASSLGGSSGDTQY
>.|TRBV19
ASSMGTSGYEQY
>TRBJ1-4|TRBV6-5
ASSYSVSEKLF
>TRBJ2-7|TRBV7-9
ASSSNTGTGWYEQY
>TRBJ1-2|TRBV6-5
ASSYGETPNYGYT
>TRBJ2-5|TRBV7-9
ASTRGQRETQY
>TRBJ1-2|TRBV2
ASSGDGTINGYT
>TRBJ1-2|TRBV10-3
AIGGVPYGYT
>TRBJ2-2|TRBV9
ASSVDSGRAIGELF
>TRBJ1-1|TRBV9
ASSGGRNEAF
>TRBJ2-5|TRBV29-1
SADRGLAVDPETQY
>TRBJ2-7|TRBV9
ASSVGGGEQY
>TRBJ2-1|TRBV14
ATSRASLSEQF
>TRBJ1-4|TRBV28
ASSSPTGGGEKLF
>TRBJ2-2|TRBV5-6
ASSLVHTGELF
>TRBJ2-1|TRBV4-1
ASSQVGGYNEQF
>TRBJ2-7|TRBV21-1
ASREGQIYEQY
>TRBJ2-3|TRBV30
AWEPDGDTQY
>TRBJ2-7|TRBV18
ASSPFTGIGPLY
>TRBJ2-7|TRBV11-2
ASSLDPSFGSSYEQY
>TRBJ2-3|TRBV4-1
ASSLGPGLGRPTDTQY
>TRBJ2-1|TRBV11-3
ASSPGTRVINEQF
>TRBJ2-1|TRBV5-6
ASSLSHNEQF
>TRBJ2-3|TRBV11-2
ASSSPGQGTDTQY
>TRBJ2-7|TRBV4-2
ASSGTSGRGEQY
>TRBJ2-1|TRBV27
ASSLPRTGDHNEQF
>TRBJ1-2|TRBV7-9
ASTPRAGTGSAYGYT
>TRBJ2-7|TRBV27
ASTVAGGGYEQY
>TRBJ2-7|TRBV7-6
ASKQGPEQY
>TRBJ2-7|TRBV6-1
ASSEAWGQGVGEQY
>TRBJ2-7|TRBV7-2
ASSLLAGAVNEQY
>TRBJ1-3|TRBV28
ASSPGNTIY
>TRBJ2-1|TRBV16
ASSASRGRFNEQF
>TRBJ2-1|TRBV29-1
SVEDGNNEQF